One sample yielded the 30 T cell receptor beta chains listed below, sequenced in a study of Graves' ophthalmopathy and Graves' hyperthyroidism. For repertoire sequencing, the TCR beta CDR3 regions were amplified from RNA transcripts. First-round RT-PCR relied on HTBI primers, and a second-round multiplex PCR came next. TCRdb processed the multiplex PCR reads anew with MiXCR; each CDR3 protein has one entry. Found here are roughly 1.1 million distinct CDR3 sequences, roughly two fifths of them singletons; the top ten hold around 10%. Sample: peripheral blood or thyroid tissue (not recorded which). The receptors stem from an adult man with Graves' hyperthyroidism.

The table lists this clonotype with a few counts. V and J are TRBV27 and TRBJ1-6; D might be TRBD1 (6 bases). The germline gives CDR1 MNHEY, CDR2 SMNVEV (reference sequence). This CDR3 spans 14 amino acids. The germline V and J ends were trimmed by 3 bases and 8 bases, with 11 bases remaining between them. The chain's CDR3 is CASSFTGSYSPLHF. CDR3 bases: TGTGCCAGCAGTTTTACAGGGTCGTATTCACCCCTCCACTTT.

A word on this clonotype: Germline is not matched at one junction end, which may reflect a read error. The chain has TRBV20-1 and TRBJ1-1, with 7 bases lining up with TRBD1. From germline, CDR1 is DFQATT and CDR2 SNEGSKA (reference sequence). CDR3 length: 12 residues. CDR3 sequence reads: CSAGRGEDRWVF. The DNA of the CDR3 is TGCAGTGCTGGAAGAGGAGAGGACAGGTGGGTCTTT.

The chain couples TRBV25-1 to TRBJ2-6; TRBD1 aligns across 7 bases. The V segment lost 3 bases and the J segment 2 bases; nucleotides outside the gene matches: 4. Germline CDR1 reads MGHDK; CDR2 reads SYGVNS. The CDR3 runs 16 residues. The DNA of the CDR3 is TGTGCCAGCAGTGACAGGGGGTCCCCTGGGGCCAACGTCCTGACTTTC. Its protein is CASSDRGSPGANVLTF. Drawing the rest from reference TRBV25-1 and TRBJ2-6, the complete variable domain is EADIYQTPRYLVIGTGKKITLECSQTMGHDKMYWYQQDPGMELHLIHYSYGVNSTEKGDLSSESTVSRIRTEHFPLTLESARPSHTSQYLCASSDRGSPGANVLTFGAGSRLTVL.

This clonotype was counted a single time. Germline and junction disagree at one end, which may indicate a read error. The CDR3, as DNA: TGTGCCAGCAGAACCTCCCCGGAAGTTGGCTACACCTTC. Translating gives CASRTSPEVGYTF. This chain joins TRBV10-2 and TRBJ1-2; D unresolved. Germline V gene lookup returns CDR1 WSHSY and CDR2 SAAADI. The CDR3 loop spans 13 amino acids.

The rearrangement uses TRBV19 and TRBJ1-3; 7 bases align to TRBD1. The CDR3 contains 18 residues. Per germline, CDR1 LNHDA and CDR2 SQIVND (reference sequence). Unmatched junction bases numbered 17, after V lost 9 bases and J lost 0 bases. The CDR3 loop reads CASSFARMGQSSGNTIYF. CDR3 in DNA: TGTGCCAGCAGCTTTGCCCGAATGGGACAGAGCTCTGGAAACACCATATATTTT.

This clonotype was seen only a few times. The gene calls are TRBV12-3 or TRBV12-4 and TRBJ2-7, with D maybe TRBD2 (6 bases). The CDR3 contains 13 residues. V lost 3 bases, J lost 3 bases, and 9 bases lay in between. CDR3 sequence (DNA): TGTGCCAGCAGTTTCCTAGCGAACTACGAGCAGTACTTC. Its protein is CASSFLANYEQYF.

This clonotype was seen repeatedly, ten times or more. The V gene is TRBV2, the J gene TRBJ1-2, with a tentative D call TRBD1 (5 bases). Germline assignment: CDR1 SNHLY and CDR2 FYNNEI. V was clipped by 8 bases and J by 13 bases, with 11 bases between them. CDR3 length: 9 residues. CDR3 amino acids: CASGRDPTF. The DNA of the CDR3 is TGTGCCAGCGGACGGGACCCCACCTTC.

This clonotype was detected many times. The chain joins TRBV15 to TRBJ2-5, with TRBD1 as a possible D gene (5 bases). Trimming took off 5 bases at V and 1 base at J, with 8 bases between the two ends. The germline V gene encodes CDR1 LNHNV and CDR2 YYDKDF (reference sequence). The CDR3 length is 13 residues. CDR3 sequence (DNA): TGTGCCACCAGCGCCAGGGCCCAAGAGACCCAGTACTTC. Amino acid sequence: CATSARAQETQYF.

The CDR3 DNA reads as TGCGCCAGCAGCCATCAACGGGTGAAGCAAGAGACCCAGTACTTC. It is translated as CASSHQRVKQETQYF. This chain connects TRBV4-3 to TRBJ2-5; D unclear. The CDR3 totals 15 residues. CDR1 is LGHNA and CDR2 is YSLEER in the germline V gene. The V and J ends lost 3 bases and 2 bases respectively, with 13 bases between them.

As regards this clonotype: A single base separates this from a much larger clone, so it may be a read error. CDR3 sequence: CASRHRGSSYEQCF. Written as DNA, the CDR3 is TGTGCCAGCAGACACAGGGGGAGCTCCTACGAGCAGTGCTTC. The chain joins TRBV2 to TRBJ2-7; 8 bases map to TRBD1. The CDR3 is 14 residues long. Germline V gives CDR1 SNHLY, CDR2 FYNNEI.

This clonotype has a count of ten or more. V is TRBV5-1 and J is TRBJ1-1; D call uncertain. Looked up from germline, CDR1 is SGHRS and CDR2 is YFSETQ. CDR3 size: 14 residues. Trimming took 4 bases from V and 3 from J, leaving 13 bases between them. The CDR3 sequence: CASSHRSTDTEAFF. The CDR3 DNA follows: TGCGCCAGCAGCCACCGAAGCACGGACACTGAAGCTTTCTTT.

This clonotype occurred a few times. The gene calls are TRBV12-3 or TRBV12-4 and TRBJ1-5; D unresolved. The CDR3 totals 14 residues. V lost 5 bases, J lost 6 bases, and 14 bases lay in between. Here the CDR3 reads CASSHRSPGQPQHF. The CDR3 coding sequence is TGTGCCAGCAGTCATAGGTCTCCGGGTCAGCCCCAGCATTTT.

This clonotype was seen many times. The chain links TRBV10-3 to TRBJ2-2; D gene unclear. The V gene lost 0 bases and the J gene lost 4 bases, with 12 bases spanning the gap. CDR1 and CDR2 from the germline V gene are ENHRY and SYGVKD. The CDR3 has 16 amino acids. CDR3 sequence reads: CAISESAPTVTGELFF. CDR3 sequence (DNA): TGTGCCATCAGTGAGTCGGCTCCCACCGTCACCGGGGAGCTGTTTTTT.

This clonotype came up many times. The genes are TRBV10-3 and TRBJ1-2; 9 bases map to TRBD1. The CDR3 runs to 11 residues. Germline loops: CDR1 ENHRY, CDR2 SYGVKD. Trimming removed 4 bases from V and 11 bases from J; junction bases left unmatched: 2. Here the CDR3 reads CAISVQGAYTF. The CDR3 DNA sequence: TGTGCCATCAGTGTACAGGGGGCATACACCTTC.

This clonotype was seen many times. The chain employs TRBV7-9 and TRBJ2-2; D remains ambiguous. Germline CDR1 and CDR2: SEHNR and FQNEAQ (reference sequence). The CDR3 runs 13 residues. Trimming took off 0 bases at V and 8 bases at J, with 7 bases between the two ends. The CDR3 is CASSLAWGGELFF. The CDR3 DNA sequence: TGTGCCAGCAGCTTAGCCTGGGGAGGGGAGCTGTTTTTT. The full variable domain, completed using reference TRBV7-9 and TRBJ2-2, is DTGVSQNPRHKITKRGQNVTFRCDPISEHNRLYWYRQTLGQGPEFLTYFQNEAQLEKSRLLSDRFSAERPKGSFSTLEIQRTEQGDSAMYLCASSLAWGGELFFGEGSRLTVL.

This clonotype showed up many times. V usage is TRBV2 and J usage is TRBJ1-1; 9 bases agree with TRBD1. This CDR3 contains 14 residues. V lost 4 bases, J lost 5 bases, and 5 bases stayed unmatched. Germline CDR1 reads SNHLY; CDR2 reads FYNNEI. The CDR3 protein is CASSATGGLTEAFF. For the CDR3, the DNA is TGTGCCAGCAGTGCGACAGGGGGTTTAACTGAAGCTTTCTTT.

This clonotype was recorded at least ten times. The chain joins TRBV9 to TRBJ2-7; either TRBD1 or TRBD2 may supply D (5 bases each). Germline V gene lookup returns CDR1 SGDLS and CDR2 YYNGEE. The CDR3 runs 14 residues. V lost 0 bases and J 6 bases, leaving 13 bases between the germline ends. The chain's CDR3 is CASSVGRDLGEQYF. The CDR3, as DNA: TGTGCCAGCAGCGTAGGCAGGGACCTTGGCGAGCAGTACTTC.

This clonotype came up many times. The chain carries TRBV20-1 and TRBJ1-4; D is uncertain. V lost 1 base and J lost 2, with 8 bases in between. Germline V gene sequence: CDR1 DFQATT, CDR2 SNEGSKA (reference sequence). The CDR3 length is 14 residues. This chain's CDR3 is CSARVGSTNEKLFF. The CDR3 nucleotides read TGCAGTGCTAGAGTGGGGTCGACTAATGAAAAACTGTTTTTT.

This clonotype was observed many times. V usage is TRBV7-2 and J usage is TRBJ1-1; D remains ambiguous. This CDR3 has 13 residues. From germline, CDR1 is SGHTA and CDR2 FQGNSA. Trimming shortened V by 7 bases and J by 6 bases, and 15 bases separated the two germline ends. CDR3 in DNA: TGTGCCAGCAACCATCCCGGTGTTTCTGAAGCTTTCTTT. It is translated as CASNHPGVSEAFF.

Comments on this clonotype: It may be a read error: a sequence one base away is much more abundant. The CDR3: CASSYVPTAGEQYF. For the CDR3, the DNA is TGTGCCAGCAGTTACGTTCCTACGGCCGGCGAGCAGTACTTC. V usage is TRBV6-6 and J usage is TRBJ2-7; no reliable D call. V was shortened by 2 bases and J by 6 bases, with 14 bases between the two germline ends. The CDR3 totals 14 residues. CDR1 and CDR2 (germline): MNHNY, SVGAGI (reference sequence).

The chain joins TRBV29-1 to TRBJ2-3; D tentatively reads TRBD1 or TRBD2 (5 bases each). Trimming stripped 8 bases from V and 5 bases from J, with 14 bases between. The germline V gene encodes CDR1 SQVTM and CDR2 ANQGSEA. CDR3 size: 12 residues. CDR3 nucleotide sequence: TGCAGCTCGGGGCGTAGGGAAGATACGCAGTATTTT. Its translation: CSSGRREDTQYF.

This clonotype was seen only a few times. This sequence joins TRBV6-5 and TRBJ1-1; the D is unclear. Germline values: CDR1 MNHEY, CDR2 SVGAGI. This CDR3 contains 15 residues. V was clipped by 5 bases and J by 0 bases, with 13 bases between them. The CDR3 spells CASSPLVSMNTEAFF. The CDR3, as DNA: TGTGCCAGCAGTCCCTTAGTGAGCATGAACACTGAAGCTTTCTTT.

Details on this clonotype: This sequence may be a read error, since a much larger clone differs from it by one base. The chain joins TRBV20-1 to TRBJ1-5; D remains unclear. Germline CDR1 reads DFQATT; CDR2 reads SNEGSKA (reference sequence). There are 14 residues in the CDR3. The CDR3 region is CSAREFRASNTHHF. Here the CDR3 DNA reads TGCAGTGCTAGAGAGTTTAGGGCCAGCAACACCCATCATTTT.

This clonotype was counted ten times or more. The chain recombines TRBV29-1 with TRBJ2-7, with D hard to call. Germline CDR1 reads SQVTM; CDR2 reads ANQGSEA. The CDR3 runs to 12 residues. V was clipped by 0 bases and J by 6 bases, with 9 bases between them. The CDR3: CSVEEAGGEQYF. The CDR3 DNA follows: TGCAGCGTTGAAGAGGCAGGCGGCGAGCAGTACTTC.

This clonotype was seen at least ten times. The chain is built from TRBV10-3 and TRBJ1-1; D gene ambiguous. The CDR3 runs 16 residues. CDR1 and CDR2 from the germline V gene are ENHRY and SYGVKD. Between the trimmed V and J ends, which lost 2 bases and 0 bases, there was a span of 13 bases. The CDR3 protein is CAISEGGWGLNTEAFF. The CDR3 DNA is TGTGCCATCAGTGAGGGAGGGTGGGGATTGAACACTGAAGCTTTCTTT.

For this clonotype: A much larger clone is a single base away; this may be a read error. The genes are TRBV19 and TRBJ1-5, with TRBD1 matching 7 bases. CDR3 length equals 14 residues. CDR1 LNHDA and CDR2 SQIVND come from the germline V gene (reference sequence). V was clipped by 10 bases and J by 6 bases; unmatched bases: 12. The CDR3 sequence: CATKETGTGQPQHF. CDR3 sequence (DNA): TGTGCCACCAAGGAGACAGGGACCGGTCAGCCCCAGCATTTT. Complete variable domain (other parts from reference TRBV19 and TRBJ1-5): DGGITQSPKYLFRKEGQNVTLSCEQNLNHDAMYWYRQDPGQGLRLIYYSQIVNDFQKGDIAEGYSVSREKKESFPLTVTSAQKNPTAFYLCATKETGTGQPQHFGDGTRLSIL.

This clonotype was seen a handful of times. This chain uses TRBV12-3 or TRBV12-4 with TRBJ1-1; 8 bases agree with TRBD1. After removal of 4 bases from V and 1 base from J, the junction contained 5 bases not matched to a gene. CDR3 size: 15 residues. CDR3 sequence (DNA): TGTGCCAGCAGTTCTGAGGACAGGGCGAACACTGAAGCTTTCTTT. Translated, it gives CASSSEDRANTEAFF.

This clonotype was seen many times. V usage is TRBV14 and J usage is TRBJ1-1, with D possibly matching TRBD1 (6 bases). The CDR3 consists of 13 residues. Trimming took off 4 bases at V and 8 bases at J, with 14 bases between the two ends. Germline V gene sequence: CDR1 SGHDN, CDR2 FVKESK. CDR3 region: CASSRGHSREAFF. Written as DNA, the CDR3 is TGTGCCAGCAGCCGGGGGCATTCACGGGAAGCTTTCTTT.

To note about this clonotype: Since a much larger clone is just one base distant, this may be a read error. CDR3 sequence: CSARGSGRVVGVTQYF. CDR3 bases: TGCAGTGCTAGAGGTAGCGGGAGGGTCGTTGGAGTGACCCAGTACTTC. The V and J genes are TRBV20-1 and TRBJ2-5, with TRBD2 matching over 11 bases. This CDR3 comprises 16 residues. The germline gives CDR1 DFQATT, CDR2 SNEGSKA (reference sequence). With 1 base clipped from V and 7 bases from J, the junction kept 11 bases outside the gene matches.

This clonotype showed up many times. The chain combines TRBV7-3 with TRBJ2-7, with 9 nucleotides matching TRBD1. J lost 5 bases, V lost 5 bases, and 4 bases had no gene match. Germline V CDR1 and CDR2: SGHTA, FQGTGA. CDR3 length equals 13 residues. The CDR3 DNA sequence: TGTGCCAGCAGCACCCGGACAGGGGACGAGCAGTACTTC. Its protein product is CASSTRTGDEQYF.